The present entry profiles one TCR beta chain with its context. The target antigen is unknown. The data originate from a study of cytomegalovirus exposure and HLA in healthy donors. There are 14 residues in the CDR3. From germline, CDR1 is SGHTA and CDR2 FQGNSA. The V and J ends lost 1 base and 10 bases respectively, with 11 bases between them. The study's findings and limits: Association of 16,951 TCR beta sequences with HLA alleles was found at 0.05 false discovery rate in a later analysis. Later on, analysis showed that most CMV-associated TCR beta chains appeared to be HLA-restricted.

A multiplex PCR was run with 60 Vbeta primers and 13 Jbeta primers. The method was immunoSEQ multiplex PCR; TCRdb's version includes in-frame clones alone and lacks a portion of them. Listed are about 75,000 clones; about 3.8% falls within the top ten. The genes are TRBV7-2 and TRBJ1-6; no clear D gene. The TCR comes from a man aged 18 to 30 in good health and CMV-seropositive. The sample comprised PBMCs. In DNA, the CDR3 is TGTGCCAGCAGCTTAGTACGCCAGAACTCACCCCTCCACTTT. Protein sequence: CASSLVRQNSPLHF.